This entry concerns a single T cell receptor beta chain. Its antigen is as yet unknown. These data belong to a study of Graves' ophthalmopathy and Graves' hyperthyroidism. Notes on the study in general: With over 85% sensitivity and less than 83% specificity, a 13-signature model separated ophthalmopathy from stable hyperthyroidism. Blood repertoires reportedly contained most expanded thyroid clonotypes above 0.001 frequency.

For repertoire sequencing, the TCR beta CDR3 regions were amplified from RNA transcripts. A first-round RT-PCR used HTBI primers, followed by a second-round multiplex PCR. MiXCR, run by TCRdb on the multiplex PCR reads, gives a single entry per CDR3 protein. This sample carries around 670,000 distinct CDR3 sequences, 40% of them seen once, and the ten largest clones take about 40%. The CDR3 extends over 15 amino acids. The germline V and J ends were trimmed by 5 bases and 4 bases, with 15 bases remaining between them. Germline assignment: CDR1 SNHLY and CDR2 FYNNEI. V and J are TRBV2 and TRBJ1-3; D unclear. Sequencing was performed on peripheral blood. This TCR was recovered from an adult man with Graves' ophthalmopathy. The CDR3 region is CASSYLTATGNTIYF. As DNA, the CDR3 is TGTGCCAGCAGTTACCTGACGGCTACGGGAAACACCATATATTTT.